The T cell receptor beta chain described here comes from a study of T cell responses to AZD1222 COVID-19 vaccine. General study results and limits: Only 5 to 7 AZD1222 recipients were seropositive at baseline.

Profiling relied on immunoSEQ multiplex PCR, and the TCRdb table lists in-frame clones only, not all of them. The repertoire includes roughly 120,000 clones, 90% to 95% of them detected once, and 5% sits in the top ten. The CDR3 spans 15 residues. V lost 3 bases and J lost 0, with 11 bases in between. Germline V gene sequence: CDR1 SEHNR, CDR2 FQNEAQ (reference sequence). About this clone: What it binds is not known.

Sample: peripheral blood, taken 28 days after the second AZD1222 dose. This receptor was identified in an adult who received the AZD1222 COVID-19 vaccine. This chain connects TRBV7-9 to TRBJ1-1; unclear D gene. The DNA of the CDR3 is TGTGCCAGCAGCTTTGGCGGATCGGTGAACACTGAAGCTTTCTTT. Translating it yields CASSFGGSVNTEAFF.